One sample yielded the 21 T cell receptor beta chains listed below, sequenced in a study of blood T cell repertoires in COVID-19. Assay: immunoSEQ multiplex PCR; the TCRdb copy retains only in-frame clones and omits some. The sample has 75,000 to 95,000 clones, 70% to 90% seen once. Material for sequencing was peripheral blood. Receptors were obtained from a woman over 75 with acute or convalescent COVID-19.

The rearrangement uses TRBV7-2 and TRBJ2-1; unclear D gene. The CDR3 runs to 13 residues. Germline V gene sequence: CDR1 SGHTA, CDR2 FQGNSA. Between the trimmed V and J ends, which lost 1 base and 7 bases, there was a span of 8 bases. The CDR3 spells CASSLESRNEQFF. Written as DNA, the CDR3 is TGTGCCAGCAGCTTAGAAAGTAGAAATGAGCAGTTCTTC.

The rearrangement links TRBV28 to TRBJ1-2; D is perhaps TRBD1 (5 bases). CDR1 and CDR2 from the germline V gene are MDHEN and SYDVKM. There are 13 residues in the CDR3. Written as DNA, the CDR3 is TGTGTCGTCAGGGCAGATTTGAACTATGGCTACACCTTC. Amino acid sequence: CVVRADLNYGYTF.

The V gene is TRBV7-6, the J gene TRBJ2-1; the match to TRBD1 covers 11 bases. The CDR3 runs 16 residues. V lost 3 bases, J lost 6 bases, and 7 bases stayed unmatched. Germline CDR1 SGHVS, CDR2 FNYEAQ. The CDR3 spells CASSLGPGQGGNEQFF. The CDR3 nucleotides read TGTGCCAGCAGCTTGGGGCCGGGACAGGGGGGCAATGAGCAGTTCTTC.

The CDR3 sequence is CSVWTESYEQYF. In DNA, the CDR3 is TGCAGCGTCTGGACAGAATCCTACGAGCAGTACTTC. The V gene is TRBV29-1, the J gene TRBJ2-7; TRBD1 might be the D (6 bases). V was clipped by 6 bases and J by 1 base, with 10 bases between them. This CDR3 has 12 residues. CDR1 and CDR2 (germline): SQVTM, ANQGSEA.

In DNA form, the CDR3 reads TGCGCCAGCAGCTTAACAGGGGCTGGGGCCAACGTCCTGACTTTC. Its protein product is CASSLTGAGANVLTF. This chain links TRBV5-1 with TRBJ2-6, with 7 bases lining up with TRBD1. Germline CDR1 SGHRS, CDR2 YFSETQ. The V gene end was trimmed by 2 bases and the J gene end by 2 bases; junction bases not matched to a gene: 1. The CDR3 is made up of 15 amino acids.

This clone was seen a single time. This chain uses TRBV12-3 or TRBV12-4 with TRBJ1-1; TRBD1 aligns across 7 bases. Germline trimming cut 5 bases from V and 5 bases from J; bases unmatched to any gene: 5. The CDR3 covers 13 residues. CDR3 in amino acids: CASSLKQGTEAFF. The DNA for the CDR3 is TGTGCCAGCAGTCTGAAACAGGGGACTGAAGCTTTCTTT.

V is TRBV12-3 or TRBV12-4 and J is TRBJ1-1, with unresolved D. The CDR3 extends over 12 amino acids. The V end was cut by 6 bases, the J end by 4 bases, with 9 bases between. CDR3 sequence: CASSPPGTEAFF. DNA of the CDR3: TGTGCCAGCAGCCCTCCGGGCACTGAAGCTTTCTTT.

The chain joins TRBV4-1 to TRBJ1-4, with D possibly being TRBD1 (6 bases). CDR1 is MGHRA, CDR2 YSYEKL, per germline. The germline V and J ends were trimmed by 1 base and 4 bases, with 13 bases remaining between them. The CDR3 length is 16 residues. CDR3 loop: CASSQGDRDINEKLFF. For the CDR3, the DNA is TGCGCCAGCAGCCAAGGGGACCGGGACATTAATGAAAAACTGTTTTTT.

This clone was detected only once. This chain connects TRBV19 to TRBJ1-1; maybe TRBD1 (6 bases). The germline CDR1 and CDR2 sequences are LNHDA and SQIVND (reference sequence). Deletions cut 6 bases from V and 4 bases from J, with 12 bases between. There are 13 residues in the CDR3. Written as DNA, the CDR3 is TGTGCCAGTAGGAAACAGGGCGGCACTGAAGCTTTCTTT. Amino acid sequence: CASRKQGGTEAFF.

The chain links TRBV27 to TRBJ1-2; the match to TRBD1 covers 8 bases. V was pared by 8 bases and J by 5 bases, with 10 bases of the junction left unmatched. Germline values: CDR1 MNHEY, CDR2 SMNVEV (reference sequence). The CDR3 is 14 amino acids. The CDR3 DNA reads TGTGCCAGCGGCTCTGCAGGGGGCCCGTATGGCTACACCTTC. Protein: CASGSAGGPYGYTF.

The chain recombines TRBV30 with TRBJ1-4, with 8 bases that match TRBD1. Germline V gene data show CDR1 as GTSNPN and CDR2 as SVGIG (reference sequence). V dropped 3 bases and J dropped 3; count of bases not matched to a gene: 0. The CDR3 runs 13 residues. CDR3: CAWSRGPNEKLFF. In nucleotides, the CDR3 is TGTGCCTGGAGCAGGGGGCCTAATGAAAAACTGTTTTTT.

V and J are TRBV5-1 and TRBJ1-1, with 8 bases fitting TRBD1. Germline V CDR1 and CDR2: SGHRS, YFSETQ. This CDR3 region has 15 residues. V was pared by 2 bases and J by 5 bases, with 8 bases of the junction left unmatched. The CDR3 region is CASSFYRGALTEAFF. Here the CDR3 DNA reads TGCGCCAGCAGCTTCTACAGGGGGGCGCTAACTGAAGCTTTCTTT. Full variable domain (outside the CDR3, taken from reference TRBV5-1 and TRBJ1-1): KAGVTQTPRYLIKTRGQQVTLSCSPISGHRSVSWYQQTPGQGLQFLFEYFSETQRNKGNFPGRFSGRQFSNSRSEMNVSTLELGDSALYLCASSFYRGALTEAFFGQGTRLTVV.

This clone was picked up a small number of times. V and J are TRBV7-2 and TRBJ1-4, with 7 bases that match TRBD1. The CDR3 contains 15 residues. V gave up 4 bases and J gave up 2 bases; unmatched junction bases: 4. From germline, CDR1 is SGHTA and CDR2 FQGNSA. The CDR3 here is CASSSTGSTNEKLFF. The CDR3, as DNA: TGTGCCAGCAGCTCGACAGGGTCGACTAATGAAAAACTGTTTTTT.

This sequence joins TRBV7-2 and TRBJ2-1; 9 nucleotides match TRBD2. The CDR3 has 12 residues. V dropped 3 bases and J dropped 14; count of bases not matched to a gene: 5. The germline V gene encodes CDR1 SGHTA and CDR2 FQGNSA. The CDR3 protein is CASSFTGLAKFF. DNA for the CDR3: TGTGCCAGCAGCTTCACGGGACTAGCTAAGTTCTTC. Full variable domain (missing parts from reference TRBV7-2 and TRBJ2-1): GAGVSQSPSNKVTEKGKDVELRCDPISGHTALYWYRQSLGQGLEFLIYFQGNSAPDKSGLPSDRFSAERTGGSVSTLTIQRTQQEDSAVYLCASSFTGLAKFFGPGTRLTVL.

The chain is built from TRBV28 and TRBJ2-7; TRBD1 aligns across 10 bases. The CDR3 has 16 amino acids. Germline V gene sequence: CDR1 MDHEN, CDR2 SYDVKM. Trimming at V came to 2 bases and at J to 2 bases, leaving 6 bases not matched to a gene. The CDR3 here is CASSLVPGQGPYEQYF. CDR3 DNA sequence: TGTGCCAGCAGTTTAGTCCCGGGACAGGGGCCCTACGAGCAGTACTTC.

V is TRBV4-1 and J is TRBJ2-1; 7 nucleotides match TRBD2. CDR1 and CDR2 (germline): MGHRA, YSYEKL. The CDR3 has 15 residues. Trimming at V came to 5 bases and at J to 0 bases, leaving 4 bases not matched to a gene. CDR3 in DNA: TGCGCCAGCAGCTCAAGCGGGGTCTCCTACAATGAGCAGTTCTTC. It is translated as CASSSSGVSYNEQFF.

The chain carries TRBV2 and TRBJ2-7; 8 bases map to TRBD1. Unmatched junction bases numbered 10, after V lost 11 bases and J lost 1 base. Germline CDR1 SNHLY, CDR2 FYNNEI. CDR3 size: 14 residues. The CDR3 sequence is CASRSRGHSYEQYF. CDR3 nucleotides: TGTGCCTCCCGGAGCAGGGGGCATTCCTACGAGCAGTACTTC. Based on the CDR3 plus reference TRBV2 and TRBJ2-7, the full variable domain is EPEVTQTPSHQVTQMGQEVILRCVPISNHLYFYWYRQILGQKVEFLVSFYNNEISEKSEIFDDQFSVERPDGSNFTLKIRSTKLEDSAMYFCASRSRGHSYEQYFGPGTRLTVT.

In its sample, this clone was seen once. The chain combines TRBV10-3 with TRBJ1-1, with 7 positions matching TRBD1. The CDR3 spans 13 residues. Trimming cost V 2 bases and J 3 bases; bases outside gene matches: 0. Per the germline V gene, CDR1 is ENHRY and CDR2 is SYGVKD. The CDR3 bases are TGTGCCATCAGTGAGGACAGGGACACTGAAGCTTTCTTT. Residues: CAISEDRDTEAFF.

The genes are TRBV5-1 and TRBJ2-5, with a tentative D call TRBD2 (6 bases). Trimming took off 4 bases at V and 2 bases at J, with 12 bases between the two ends. This CDR3 comprises 14 residues. Germline V CDR1 and CDR2: SGHRS, YFSETQ. Here the CDR3 reads CASSGSGSQETQYF. In DNA form, the CDR3 reads TGCGCCAGCAGCGGGTCCGGGAGTCAAGAGACCCAGTACTTC.

This chain uses TRBV7-8 with TRBJ2-2; 7 bases fit TRBD1. The CDR3 extends over 17 amino acids. After removal of 5 bases from V and 5 bases from J, the junction contained 14 bases not matched to a gene. Germline V lookup: CDR1 SGHVS, CDR2 FQNEAQ. CDR3: CASSPATGTPGTGELFF. Here the CDR3 DNA reads TGTGCCAGCAGCCCAGCGACAGGGACACCGGGAACCGGGGAGCTGTTTTTT.

V usage is TRBV30 and J usage is TRBJ2-1; no firm D call. The CDR3 has 12 amino acids. Per the germline V gene, CDR1 is GTSNPN and CDR2 is SVGIG (reference sequence). Trimming shortened V by 5 bases and J by 0 bases, and 5 bases separated the two germline ends. The CDR3 coding sequence is TGTGCCTGGTCTAGCTCCTACAATGAGCAGTTCTTC. Its protein product is CAWSSSYNEQFF.